The 15 T cell receptor beta chains reported below all come from one sample, sequenced in a study of early T cells in non-severe SARS-CoV-2 infection (dated by TCRdb to the early 2020s). The receptor library was made with 5' RACE. These reads were obtained on a NextSeq 500. The public reads were reprocessed in TCRdb via fastp at Q25 and MiXCR, keeping in-frame beta chains. Each CDR3 protein gets just one entry, which takes the most common genes and DNA from the rows behind it. For this sample there are fewer than 120,000 distinct CDR3 sequences; roughly an eighth appear just once. The biggest ten clones account for around 4% of the sample. Sample: whole blood, taken at baseline. These receptors all come from an adult who was a healthcare worker with PCR-confirmed SARS-CoV-2 infection or an uninfected control (not recorded which).

This clonotype has just a few counts. The chain joins TRBV20-1 to TRBJ1-5; 7 nucleotides agree with TRBD1. CDR1 and CDR2 (germline): DFQATT, SNEGSKA (reference sequence). CDR3 length: 14 residues. J gave up 0 bases and V 6 bases, and 5 bases lay outside the gene matches. CDR3 region: CSAPGQTSNQPQHF. CDR3 bases: TGCAGTGCCCCGGGACAGACTAGCAATCAGCCCCAGCATTTT.

The chain employs TRBV29-1 and TRBJ2-6, with D uncertain. CDR1 SQVTM and CDR2 ANQGSEA come from the germline V gene. V gave up 7 bases and J gave up 0 bases, with 7 bases separating them. CDR3 length: 13 amino acids. The CDR3 coding sequence is TGCAGCGCCAGGATCTCTGGGGCCAACGTCCTGACTTTC. Translating gives CSARISGANVLTF.

The chain carries TRBV7-2 and TRBJ1-1, with 8 bases that match TRBD1. CDR3 length equals 15 residues. After removal of 1 base from V and 6 bases from J, the junction contained 7 bases not matched to a gene. Per the germline V gene, CDR1 is SGHTA and CDR2 is FQGNSA. CDR3 protein: CASSLVPRGHAEAFF. CDR3 sequence (DNA): TGTGCCAGCAGCTTAGTTCCCAGGGGGCACGCTGAAGCTTTCTTT.

This clonotype showed up just a few times. The gene calls are TRBV7-9 and TRBJ1-1, with a tentative D call TRBD1 (6 bases). CDR3 length: 15 residues. Germline CDR1 and CDR2: SEHNR and FQNEAQ (reference sequence). The V gene lost 7 bases and the J gene lost 1 base, with 16 bases spanning the gap. CDR3 protein: CASTHYRQANTEAFF. CDR3 nucleotide sequence: TGTGCCAGCACCCACTATAGACAGGCGAACACTGAAGCTTTCTTT.

There are many counts of this clonotype. This rearrangement joins TRBV2 to TRBJ2-5; D might be TRBD1 (6 bases). Per germline, CDR1 SNHLY and CDR2 FYNNEI. The length of the CDR3 is 14 residues. V was clipped by 5 bases and J by 0 bases, with 10 bases between them. In nucleotides, the CDR3 is TGTGCCAGCAGTAGGGGGACGTACCAAGAGACCCAGTACTTC. Protein: CASSRGTYQETQYF.

This clonotype was observed at least ten times. V gene TRBV28 combines with J gene TRBJ1-5; 8 bases match TRBD1. The CDR3 is made up of 14 amino acids. The junction had 7 bases not matched to a gene; V was cut back by 5 bases and J by 7 bases. CDR1 MDHEN and CDR2 SYDVKM come from the germline V gene. The CDR3 region has the DNA TGTGCCAGCAGTCCCCCAGGGGGCGGACAGCCCCAGCATTTT. It is translated as CASSPPGGGQPQHF.

V and J are TRBV27 and TRBJ1-5; tentatively, D is TRBD1 (6 bases). Germline values: CDR1 MNHEY, CDR2 SMNVEV (reference sequence). Between the trimmed V and J ends, which lost 5 bases and 3 bases, there was a span of 17 bases. The CDR3 has 16 residues. CDR3 coding DNA: TGTGCCAGCAGTCCGCTCGGGACATGGCTCAATCAGCCCCAGCATTTT. Amino acid sequence: CASSPLGTWLNQPQHF.

This clonotype was seen ten or more times. This rearrangement joins TRBV29-1 to TRBJ2-1, with TRBD2 matching over 9 bases. The CDR3 contains 12 residues. Germline CDR1 and CDR2: SQVTM and ANQGSEA. The V gene end was trimmed by 4 bases and the J gene end by 9 bases; junction bases not matched to a gene: 4. The CDR3 bases are TGCAGCGTTGTTAAACTAGCGGGTGAGCAGTTCTTC. Translating gives CSVVKLAGEQFF.

CDR3: CASSFIGSNTGELFF. CDR3 nucleotides: TGCGCCAGCAGCTTCATAGGATCGAACACCGGGGAGCTGTTTTTT. The rearrangement uses TRBV5-1 and TRBJ2-2; D ambiguous. CDR3 length: 15 residues. The germline V and J ends were trimmed by 2 bases and 0 bases, with 8 bases remaining between them. CDR1 is SGHRS, CDR2 YFSETQ, per germline.

The chain couples TRBV7-9 to TRBJ2-1, with D tentatively TRBD1 (5 bases). Germline loops: CDR1 SEHNR, CDR2 FQNEAQ (reference sequence). V was trimmed by 6 bases and J by 6 bases, leaving 12 bases between them. CDR3 length equals 13 residues. The CDR3 DNA is TGTGCCAGCAGTCAGTCAGGGATCAATGAGCAGTTCTTC. It encodes CASSQSGINEQFF.

There are many counts of this clonotype. The V call is TRBV5-1, the J call TRBJ1-2; D is perhaps TRBD1 (6 bases). Trimming left V 0 bases short and J 4 bases short, with 13 bases between. From germline, CDR1 is SGHRS and CDR2 YFSETQ. This CDR3 comprises 15 residues. The CDR3 sequence is CASSLDGQPGYGYTF. The CDR3 DNA is TGCGCCAGCAGCTTGGACGGACAGCCCGGCTATGGCTACACCTTC.

In this sample, this clonotype turned up a few times. The chain uses TRBV20-1 and TRBJ2-1, with unresolved D. Germline V gene sequence: CDR1 DFQATT, CDR2 SNEGSKA (reference sequence). V was trimmed by 1 base and J by 0 bases, leaving 7 bases between them. The length of the CDR3 is 14 residues. The CDR3 protein is CSARGQGSYNEQFF. CDR3 coding DNA: TGCAGTGCTAGAGGGCAAGGCTCCTACAATGAGCAGTTCTTC.

The chain employs TRBV27 and TRBJ2-7, with D maybe TRBD1 (5 bases). The CDR3 has 17 amino acids. Trimming removed 5 bases from V and 3 bases from J, with 23 bases in between. The germline CDR1 and CDR2 sequences are MNHEY and SMNVEV (reference sequence). The DNA for the CDR3 is TGTGCCAGCAGTGCTCGACCGGGTCGGAAAGGGGTCTACGAGCAGTACTTC. This gives the protein CASSARPGRKGVYEQYF.

This clonotype appeared a few times. This chain links TRBV20-1 with TRBJ1-6, with TRBD1 matching 7 bases. Germline V gene sequence: CDR1 DFQATT, CDR2 SNEGSKA (reference sequence). The CDR3 runs 15 residues. Germline trimming cut 0 bases from V and 9 bases from J; bases unmatched to any gene: 8. The CDR3 nucleotides are TGCAGTGCTAGAGATAGGCAGGGGGTACGTTCACCCCTCCACTTT. Protein product: CSARDRQGVRSPLHF.

This clonotype was detected only a few times. This chain uses TRBV30 with TRBJ1-4, with D perhaps matching TRBD1 (6 bases). CDR3 length equals 15 residues. V was trimmed by 1 base and J by 0 bases, leaving 9 bases between them. Germline V gene data show CDR1 as GTSNPN and CDR2 as SVGIG (reference sequence). The CDR3 DNA reads as TGTGCCTGGAGTGAGGGACACTCAACTAATGAAAAACTGTTTTTT. Translated, it gives CAWSEGHSTNEKLFF.